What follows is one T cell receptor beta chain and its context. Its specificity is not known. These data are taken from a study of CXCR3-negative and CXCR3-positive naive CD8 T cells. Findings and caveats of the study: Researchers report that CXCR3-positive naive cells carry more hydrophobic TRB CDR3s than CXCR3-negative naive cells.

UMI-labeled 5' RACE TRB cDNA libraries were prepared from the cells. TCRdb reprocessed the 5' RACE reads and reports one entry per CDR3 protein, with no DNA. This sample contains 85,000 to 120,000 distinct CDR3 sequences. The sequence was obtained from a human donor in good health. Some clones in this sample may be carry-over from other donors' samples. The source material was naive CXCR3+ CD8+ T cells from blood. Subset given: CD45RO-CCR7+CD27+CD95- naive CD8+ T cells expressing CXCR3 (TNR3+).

The CDR3 sequence is CASSYEIWGYTF. The chain combines TRBV6-5 with TRBJ1-2. CDR3 length equals 12 residues. CDR1 and CDR2 from the germline V gene are MNHEY and SVGAGI.